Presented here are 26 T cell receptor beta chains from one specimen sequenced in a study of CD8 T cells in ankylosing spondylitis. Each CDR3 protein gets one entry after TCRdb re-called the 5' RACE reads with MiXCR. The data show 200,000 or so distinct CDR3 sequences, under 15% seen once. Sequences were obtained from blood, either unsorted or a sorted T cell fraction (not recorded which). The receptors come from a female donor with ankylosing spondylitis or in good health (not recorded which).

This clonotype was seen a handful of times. The CDR3: CASSPAARDSPLHF. CDR3 nucleotides: TGTGCCAGCTCACCTGCTGCTCGAGATTCACCCCTCCACTTT. The gene calls are TRBV18 and TRBJ1-6; no firm D call. V was shortened by 3 bases and J by 8 bases, with 11 bases between the two germline ends. The CDR3 runs 14 residues. Germline V CDR1 and CDR2: KGHSH, LQKENI.

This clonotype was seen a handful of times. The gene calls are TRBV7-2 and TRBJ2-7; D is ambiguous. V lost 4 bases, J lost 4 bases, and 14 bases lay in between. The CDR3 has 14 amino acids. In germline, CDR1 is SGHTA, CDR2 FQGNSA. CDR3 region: CASSSRSDGYEQYF. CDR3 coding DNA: TGTGCCAGCAGCTCTAGGTCAGACGGGTACGAGCAGTACTTC.

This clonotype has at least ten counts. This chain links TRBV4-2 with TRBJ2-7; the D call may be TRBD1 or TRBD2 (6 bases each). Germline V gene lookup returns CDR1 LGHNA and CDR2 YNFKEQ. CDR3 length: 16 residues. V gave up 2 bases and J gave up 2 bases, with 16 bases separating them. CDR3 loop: CASSQPRAGGTYEQYF. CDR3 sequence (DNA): TGTGCCAGCAGCCAACCACGCGCCGGGGGCACCTACGAGCAGTACTTC.

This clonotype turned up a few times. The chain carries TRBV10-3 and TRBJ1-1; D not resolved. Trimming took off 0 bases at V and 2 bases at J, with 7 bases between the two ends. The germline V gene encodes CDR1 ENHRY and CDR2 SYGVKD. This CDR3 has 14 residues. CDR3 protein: CAISESLGNTEAFF. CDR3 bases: TGTGCCATCAGTGAGTCGTTGGGAAACACTGAAGCTTTCTTT.

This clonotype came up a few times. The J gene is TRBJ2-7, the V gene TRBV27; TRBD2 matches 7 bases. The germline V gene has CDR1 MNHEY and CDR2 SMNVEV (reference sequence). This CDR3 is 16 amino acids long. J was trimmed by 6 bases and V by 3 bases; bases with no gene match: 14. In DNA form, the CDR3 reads TGTGCCAGCAGTTTGGGAGGGGTCGCCCTCTCTCTCGAGCAGTACTTC. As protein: CASSLGGVALSLEQYF.

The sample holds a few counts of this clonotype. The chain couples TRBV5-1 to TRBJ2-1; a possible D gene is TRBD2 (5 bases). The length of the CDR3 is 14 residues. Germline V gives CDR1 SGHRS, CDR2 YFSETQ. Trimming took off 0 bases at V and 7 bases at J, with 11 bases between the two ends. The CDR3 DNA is TGCGCCAGCAGCTTGGGCAGGCCGGGGAATGAGCAGTTCTTC. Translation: CASSLGRPGNEQFF.

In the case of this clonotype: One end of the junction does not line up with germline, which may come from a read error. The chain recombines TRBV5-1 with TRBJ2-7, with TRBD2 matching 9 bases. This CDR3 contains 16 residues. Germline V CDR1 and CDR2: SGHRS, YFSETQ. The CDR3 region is CVSSPTHVSGRYGQYF. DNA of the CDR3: TGCGTCAGCAGCCCCACTCACGTTAGCGGGAGATACGGGCAGTACTTC.

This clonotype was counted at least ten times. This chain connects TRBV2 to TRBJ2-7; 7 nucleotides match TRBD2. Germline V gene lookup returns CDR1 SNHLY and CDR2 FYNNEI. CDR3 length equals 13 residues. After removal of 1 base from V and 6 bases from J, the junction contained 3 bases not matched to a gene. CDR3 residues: CASSEGGRAEQYF. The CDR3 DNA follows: TGTGCCAGCAGTGAAGGCGGGAGAGCCGAGCAGTACTTC.

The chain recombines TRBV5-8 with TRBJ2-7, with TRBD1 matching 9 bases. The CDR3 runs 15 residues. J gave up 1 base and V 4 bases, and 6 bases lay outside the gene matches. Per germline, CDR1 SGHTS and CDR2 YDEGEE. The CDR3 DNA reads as TGTGCCAGCAGCACAGGGACAGGGATATCCTACGAGCAGTACTTC. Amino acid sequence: CASSTGTGISYEQYF.

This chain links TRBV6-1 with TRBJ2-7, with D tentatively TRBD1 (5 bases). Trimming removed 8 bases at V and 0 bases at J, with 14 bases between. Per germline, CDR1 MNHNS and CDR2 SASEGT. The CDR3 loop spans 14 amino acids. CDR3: CASVLGALSYEQYF. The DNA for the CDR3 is TGTGCCAGCGTCCTTGGGGCCCTCTCCTACGAGCAGTACTTC.

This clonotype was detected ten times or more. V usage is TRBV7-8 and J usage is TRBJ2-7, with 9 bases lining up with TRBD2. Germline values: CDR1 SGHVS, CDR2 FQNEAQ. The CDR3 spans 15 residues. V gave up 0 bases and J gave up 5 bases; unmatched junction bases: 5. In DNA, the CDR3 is TGTGCCAGCAGCTTAGCGGGGACTAGCCTACACGAGCAGTACTTC. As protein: CASSLAGTSLHEQYF.

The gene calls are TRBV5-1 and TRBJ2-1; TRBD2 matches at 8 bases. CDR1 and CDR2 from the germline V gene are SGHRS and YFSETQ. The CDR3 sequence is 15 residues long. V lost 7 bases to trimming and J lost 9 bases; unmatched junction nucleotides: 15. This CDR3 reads CASGAGTSPPGEQFF. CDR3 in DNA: TGCGCCAGCGGCGCTGGGACTAGTCCCCCCGGTGAGCAGTTCTTC.

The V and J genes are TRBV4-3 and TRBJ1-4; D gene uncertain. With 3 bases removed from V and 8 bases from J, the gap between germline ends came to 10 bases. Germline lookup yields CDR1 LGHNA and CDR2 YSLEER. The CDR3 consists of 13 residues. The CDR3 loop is CASSQLSREKLFF. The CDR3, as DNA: TGCGCCAGCAGCCAGCTCAGTCGGGAAAAACTGTTTTTT.

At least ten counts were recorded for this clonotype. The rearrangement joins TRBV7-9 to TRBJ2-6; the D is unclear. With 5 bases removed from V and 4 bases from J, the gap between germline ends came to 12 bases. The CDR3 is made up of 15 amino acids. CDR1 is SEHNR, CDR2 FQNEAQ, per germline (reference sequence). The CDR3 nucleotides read TGTGCCAGCAGCCAAACGAGTGGAGGGGCCAACGTCCTGACTTTC. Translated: CASSQTSGGANVLTF. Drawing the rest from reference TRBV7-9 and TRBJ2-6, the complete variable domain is DTGVSQNPRHKITKRGQNVTFRCDPISEHNRLYWYRQTLGQGPEFLTYFQNEAQLEKSRLLSDRFSAERPKGSFSTLEIQRTEQGDSAMYLCASSQTSGGANVLTFGAGSRLTVL.

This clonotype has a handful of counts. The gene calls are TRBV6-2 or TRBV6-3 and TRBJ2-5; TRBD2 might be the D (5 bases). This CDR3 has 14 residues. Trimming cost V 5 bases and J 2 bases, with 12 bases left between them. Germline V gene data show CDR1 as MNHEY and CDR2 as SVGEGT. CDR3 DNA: TGTGCCAGCAGTCTTCCAGCGGAGCAAGAGACCCAGTACTTC. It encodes CASSLPAEQETQYF.

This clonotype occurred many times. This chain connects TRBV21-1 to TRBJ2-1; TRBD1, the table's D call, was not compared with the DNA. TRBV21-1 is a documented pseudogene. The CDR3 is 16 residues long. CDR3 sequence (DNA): TGTGCTAGAGCCCCTACCCCCCCCACAGGGTTCAATGAGCAGTTCTTC. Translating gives CARAPTPPTGFNEQFF.

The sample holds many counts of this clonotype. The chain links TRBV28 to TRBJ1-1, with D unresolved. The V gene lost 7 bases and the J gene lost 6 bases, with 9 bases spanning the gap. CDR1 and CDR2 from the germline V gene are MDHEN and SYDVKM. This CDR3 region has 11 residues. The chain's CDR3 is CASTRIAEAFF. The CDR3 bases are TGTGCCAGCACCAGAATTGCTGAAGCTTTCTTT.

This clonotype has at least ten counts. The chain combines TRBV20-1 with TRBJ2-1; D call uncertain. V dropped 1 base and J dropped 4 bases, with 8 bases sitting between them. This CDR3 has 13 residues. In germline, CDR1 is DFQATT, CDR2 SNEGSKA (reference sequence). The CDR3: CSARGIGYNEQFF. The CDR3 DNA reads TGCAGTGCTAGAGGGATAGGGTACAATGAGCAGTTCTTC.

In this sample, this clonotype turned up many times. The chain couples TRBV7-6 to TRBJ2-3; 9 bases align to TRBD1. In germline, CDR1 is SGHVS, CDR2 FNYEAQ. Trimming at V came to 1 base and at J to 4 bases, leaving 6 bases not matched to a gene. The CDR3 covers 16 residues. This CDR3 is CASSLDLTGGPDTQYF. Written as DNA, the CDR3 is TGTGCCAGCAGCTTAGACTTGACAGGGGGTCCAGATACGCAGTATTTT.

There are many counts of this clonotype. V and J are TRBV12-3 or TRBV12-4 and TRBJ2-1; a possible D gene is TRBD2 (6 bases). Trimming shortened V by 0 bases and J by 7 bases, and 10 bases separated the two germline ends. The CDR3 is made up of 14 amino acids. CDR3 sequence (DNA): TGTGCCAGCAGTTTAGCCCGGGAGCCAAATGAGCAGTTCTTC. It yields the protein CASSLAREPNEQFF.

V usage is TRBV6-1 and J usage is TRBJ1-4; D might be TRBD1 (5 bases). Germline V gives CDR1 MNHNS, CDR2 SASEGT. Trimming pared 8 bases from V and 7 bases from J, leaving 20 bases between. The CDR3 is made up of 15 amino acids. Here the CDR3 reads CASASTRTGVEKLFF. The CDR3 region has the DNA TGTGCCAGCGCCTCAACAAGGACGGGGGTTGAAAAACTGTTTTTT.

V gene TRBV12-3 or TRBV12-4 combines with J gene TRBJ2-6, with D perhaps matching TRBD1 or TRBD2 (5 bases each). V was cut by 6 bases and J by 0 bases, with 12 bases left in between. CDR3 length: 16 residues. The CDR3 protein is CASSLGESSGANVLTF. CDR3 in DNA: TGTGCCAGCAGCCTGGGGGAGAGCTCTGGGGCCAACGTCCTGACTTTC.

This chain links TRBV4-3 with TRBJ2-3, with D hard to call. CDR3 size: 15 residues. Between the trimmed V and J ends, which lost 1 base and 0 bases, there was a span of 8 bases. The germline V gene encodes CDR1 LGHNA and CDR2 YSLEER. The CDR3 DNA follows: TGCGCCAGCAGCCAAGGCGTAGTAAGCACAGATACGCAGTATTTT. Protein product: CASSQGVVSTDTQYF.

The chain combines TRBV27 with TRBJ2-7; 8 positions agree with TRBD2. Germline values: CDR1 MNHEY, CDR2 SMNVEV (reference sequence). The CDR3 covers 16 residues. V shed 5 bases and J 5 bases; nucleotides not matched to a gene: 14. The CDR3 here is CASSAEGTRKINEQYF. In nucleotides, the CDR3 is TGTGCCAGCAGTGCCGAGGGGACTAGGAAAATAAACGAGCAGTACTTC.

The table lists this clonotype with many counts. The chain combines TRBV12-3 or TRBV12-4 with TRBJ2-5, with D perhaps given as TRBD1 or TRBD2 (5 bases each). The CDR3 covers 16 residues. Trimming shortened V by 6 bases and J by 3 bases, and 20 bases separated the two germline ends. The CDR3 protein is CASSGHSLPGKETQYF. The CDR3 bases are TGTGCCAGCAGCGGACACTCCCTGCCGGGAAAAGAGACCCAGTACTTC.

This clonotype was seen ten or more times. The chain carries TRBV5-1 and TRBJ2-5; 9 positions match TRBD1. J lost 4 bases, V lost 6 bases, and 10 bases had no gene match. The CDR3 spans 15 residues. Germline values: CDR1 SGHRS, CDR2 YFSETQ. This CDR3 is CASIQTGGSLETQYF. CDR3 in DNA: TGCGCCAGCATCCAAACAGGGGGCAGCTTAGAGACCCAGTACTTC. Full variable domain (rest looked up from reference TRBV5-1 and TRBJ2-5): KAGVTQTPRYLIKTRGQQVTLSCSPISGHRSVSWYQQTPGQGLQFLFEYFSETQRNKGNFPGRFSGRQFSNSRSEMNVSTLELGDSALYLCASIQTGGSLETQYFGPGTRLLVL.